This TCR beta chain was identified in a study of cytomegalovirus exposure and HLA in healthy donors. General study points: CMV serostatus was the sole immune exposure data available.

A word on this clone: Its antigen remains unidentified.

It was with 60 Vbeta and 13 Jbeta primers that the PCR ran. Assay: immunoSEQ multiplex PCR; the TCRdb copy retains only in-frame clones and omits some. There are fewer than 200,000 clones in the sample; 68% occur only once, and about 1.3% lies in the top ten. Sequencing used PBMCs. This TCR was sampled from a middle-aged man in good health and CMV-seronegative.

In DNA form, the CDR3 reads TGTGCCAGCAGCTTAGCTAGCGGGGGCCAGTACCAAGAGACCCAGTACTTC. It translates to CASSLASGGQYQETQYF. The chain joins TRBV7-2 to TRBJ2-5; 9 nucleotides align to TRBD2. CDR1 and CDR2 from the germline V gene are SGHTA and FQGNSA. Trimming took 0 bases from V and 0 from J; bases not matched to a gene: 5. The CDR3 loop spans 17 amino acids.